Listed below are T cell receptor beta chains from one sample, sequenced in a study of blood T cells in healthy people across ages. Each CDR3 protein is one row after TCRdb ran MiXCR on the 5' RACE reads. The sample contains approximately 2,000,000 distinct CDR3 sequences, about two fifths of which appear only once. Material: blood. Every receptor here comes from a human donor in good health. CDR3s include the opening cysteine and the closing phenylalanine or tryptophan. Each record gives: J gene, clone size, V gene, D gene, CDR3 protein, CDR3 DNA. D genes are given only for firm matches. Not every row has a clone size; where given, it reads once, few, many or a size class.

j_call: TRBJ2-1
clone_size: -
v_call: TRBV6-5
d_call: -
cdr3_aa: CASRTGTANNEQFF
cdr3_nt: TGTGCCAGCAGGACCGGGACTGCCAACAATGAGCAGTTCTTC

j_call: TRBJ1-5
clone_size: -
v_call: TRBV7-2
d_call: -
cdr3_aa: CASSTGRDQPQHF
cdr3_nt: TGTGCCAGCAGCACAGGGAGGGATCAGCCCCAGCATTTT

j_call: TRBJ2-3
clone_size: -
v_call: TRBV20-1
d_call: TRBD1
cdr3_aa: CSAPTPGTGTGRRDTQYF
cdr3_nt: TGCAGTGCCCCGACTCCAGGAACCGGGACAGGGAGGAGGGATACGCAGTATTTT

j_call: TRBJ2-5
clone_size: -
v_call: TRBV7-9
d_call: TRBD1
cdr3_aa: CASSFQDRLGLVKTQYF
cdr3_nt: TGCGCCAGCAGCTTCCAGGACAGGTTGGGCCTTGTGAAGACCCAGTACTTC

j_call: TRBJ2-1
clone_size: few
v_call: TRBV20-1
d_call: TRBD2
cdr3_aa: CSAALGGGYNEQFF
cdr3_nt: TGCAGTGCCGCTCTGGGCGGGGGCTACAATGAGCAGTTCTTC

j_call: TRBJ2-7
clone_size: few
v_call: TRBV10-3
d_call: -
cdr3_aa: CAIRQGSEQYF
cdr3_nt: TGTGCCATCAGACAGGGCAGCGAGCAGTACTTC

j_call: TRBJ2-7
clone_size: few
v_call: TRBV4-1
d_call: TRBD1
cdr3_aa: CASSRVQGDYEQYF
cdr3_nt: TGCGCCAGCAGCCGTGTCCAGGGGGACTACGAGCAGTACTTC

j_call: TRBJ2-5
clone_size: -
v_call: TRBV12-3/TRBV12-4
d_call: TRBD1
cdr3_aa: CASTPGGSGETQYF
cdr3_nt: TGTGCCAGCACCCCAGGGGGTTCTGGGGAGACCCAGTACTTC

j_call: TRBJ2-7
clone_size: once
v_call: TRBV20-1
d_call: -
cdr3_aa: CSARGGASRNNEQYF
cdr3_nt: TGCAGTGCTAGAGGGGGGGCTAGCCGGAACAATGAGCAGTACTTC

j_call: TRBJ2-1
clone_size: few
v_call: TRBV7-3
d_call: -
cdr3_aa: CASSPISGITTYNEQFF
cdr3_nt: TGTGCCAGCAGCCCAATTAGCGGAATTACCACTTACAATGAGCAGTTCTTC

j_call: TRBJ1-4
clone_size: -
v_call: TRBV4-3
d_call: -
cdr3_aa: CASSQDRTGRPNGKLFF
cdr3_nt: TGCGCCAGCAGCCAAGATCGTACAGGTCGTCCGAATGGAAAACTGTTTTTT

j_call: TRBJ2-1
clone_size: few
v_call: TRBV5-1
d_call: -
cdr3_aa: CASSLSLGMGREQFF
cdr3_nt: TGCGCCAGCAGCTTAAGTCTTGGGATGGGGCGAGAGCAGTTCTTC

j_call: TRBJ1-5
clone_size: -
v_call: TRBV7-6
d_call: -
cdr3_aa: CASSLGVGGADSNQPQHF
cdr3_nt: TGTGCCAGCAGTCTAGGGGTGGGGGGGGCAGATAGCAATCAGCCCCAGCATTTT

j_call: TRBJ1-1
clone_size: -
v_call: TRBV6-5
d_call: -
cdr3_aa: CASSYAGLGGLNTKAFF
cdr3_nt: TGTGCCAGCAGTTACGCGGGTTTAGGAGGTCTGAACACTAAAGCTTTCTTT

j_call: TRBJ2-1
clone_size: -
v_call: TRBV5-1
d_call: -
cdr3_aa: CASSLGLAELNEQFF
cdr3_nt: TGCGCCAGCAGCTTGGGATTAGCGGAGTTAAATGAGCAGTTCTTC

j_call: TRBJ2-1
clone_size: few
v_call: TRBV5-5
d_call: -
cdr3_aa: CASSLEARLGDEQFF
cdr3_nt: TGTGCCAGCAGCTTGGAGGCCAGGCTGGGGGATGAGCAGTTCTTC

j_call: TRBJ2-5
clone_size: few
v_call: TRBV11-1
d_call: -
cdr3_aa: CASSFFLGETQETQYF
cdr3_nt: TGTGCCAGCAGCTTTTTCCTCGGGGAAACACAAGAGACCCAGTACTTC

j_call: TRBJ2-7
clone_size: -
v_call: TRBV9
d_call: -
cdr3_aa: CASRLFNPLSYEQYF
cdr3_nt: TGTGCCAGCAGACTCTTCAATCCACTCTCCTACGAGCAGTACTTC

j_call: TRBJ1-2
clone_size: -
v_call: TRBV3-1
d_call: -
cdr3_aa: CASSQRPGLGYTF
cdr3_nt: TGTGCCAGCAGCCAGAGGCCAGGTCTTGGCTACACCTTC

j_call: TRBJ2-3
clone_size: -
v_call: TRBV7-2
d_call: -
cdr3_aa: CASSLDGINTQYF
cdr3_nt: TGTGCCAGCAGCTTAGATGGCATAAATACGCAGTATTTT

j_call: TRBJ2-1
clone_size: few
v_call: TRBV24-1
d_call: -
cdr3_aa: CATSGQGNEQFF
cdr3_nt: TGTGCCACCAGTGGCCAGGGCAATGAGCAGTTCTTC

j_call: TRBJ1-1
clone_size: few
v_call: TRBV6-5
d_call: -
cdr3_aa: CASSSSGDGTEAFF
cdr3_nt: TGTGCCAGCAGTTCCTCGGGGGATGGCACTGAAGCTTTCTTT

j_call: TRBJ2-7
clone_size: few
v_call: TRBV5-1
d_call: -
cdr3_aa: CASSLGTGSGSYEQYF
cdr3_nt: TGCGCCAGCAGCTTGGGAACAGGGAGTGGTTCCTACGAGCAGTACTTC

j_call: TRBJ1-1
clone_size: -
v_call: TRBV5-5
d_call: -
cdr3_aa: CASTTDRGRTEAFF
cdr3_nt: TGTGCCAGCACCACCGACAGAGGGAGGACTGAAGCTTTCTTT

j_call: TRBJ1-2
clone_size: -
v_call: TRBV9
d_call: TRBD1
cdr3_aa: CASSVDRGTLGYTF
cdr3_nt: TGTGCCAGCAGCGTAGACAGGGGCACGCTGGGCTACACCTTC

j_call: TRBJ1-1
clone_size: -
v_call: TRBV29-1
d_call: -
cdr3_aa: CSVEDFGGPGNTEAFF
cdr3_nt: TGCAGCGTTGAAGATTTTGGCGGCCCGGGGAACACTGAAGCTTTCTTT

j_call: TRBJ1-1
clone_size: few
v_call: TRBV5-1
d_call: TRBD1
cdr3_aa: CASRQGEANTEAFF
cdr3_nt: TGCGCCAGCAGACAGGGGGAAGCGAACACTGAAGCTTTCTTT